Following are 17 T cell receptor beta chains from one sample sequenced in a study of Graves' ophthalmopathy and Graves' hyperthyroidism. Scientists amplified the TCR beta CDR3 regions from RNA transcripts. An opening RT-PCR round employed HTBI primers and preceded a second-round multiplex PCR. TCRdb reprocessed the multiplex PCR reads with MiXCR, giving one entry per CDR3 protein. The sample records fewer than 600,000 distinct CDR3 sequences, roughly 14% being singletons. Sequenced: blood. The receptor source for this set is a woman aged 25 to 45 with Graves' ophthalmopathy.

In its sample, this clonotype was seen many times. The chain combines TRBV28 with TRBJ1-2; no clear D. The ends were cut back, 7 bases at V and 7 bases at J, with 10 bases in the middle. Germline V gives CDR1 MDHEN, CDR2 SYDVKM. This CDR3 comprises 11 residues. The CDR3 is CASNGFRGYTF. CDR3 coding DNA: TGTGCCAGCAACGGGTTCCGTGGCTACACCTTC.

About this clonotype itself: A read error is possible here, since a much larger clone lies one base away. This chain joins TRBV4-2 and TRBJ1-5; 9 nucleotides line up with TRBD1. Germline loops: CDR1 LGHNA, CDR2 YNFKEQ. This CDR3 is 15 amino acids long. The CDR3 protein is CASSQGQGAGQPQQF. CDR3 DNA: TGTGCCAGCAGCCAGGGACAGGGCGCGGGTCAGCCCCAGCAGTTT.

The chain couples TRBV27 to TRBJ2-7; the D is unclear. In germline, CDR1 is MNHEY, CDR2 SMNVEV (reference sequence). The V gene lost 6 bases and the J gene lost 3 bases, with 12 bases spanning the gap. There are 13 residues in the CDR3. The CDR3, as DNA: TGTGCCAGCAGCCCCCGGACCCTCTACGAGCAGTACTTC. Amino acid sequence: CASSPRTLYEQYF.

This clonotype was counted many times. The chain combines TRBV2 with TRBJ2-7, with 8 nucleotides matching TRBD1. The CDR3 loop spans 13 amino acids. Germline assignment: CDR1 SNHLY and CDR2 FYNNEI. The V and J ends lost 9 bases and 2 bases, in that order; junction bases with no gene match: 6. DNA for the CDR3: TGTGCCAGGTCCAGGGGGCAGACCTACGAGCAGTACTTC. Translation gives CARSRGQTYEQYF.

In its sample, this clonotype was seen many times. The V call is TRBV6-5, the J call TRBJ1-1; D unclear. V lost 4 bases, J lost 4 bases, and 10 bases lay in between. Per the germline V gene, CDR1 is MNHEY and CDR2 is SVGAGI. CDR3 size: 13 residues. The CDR3 loop reads CASSSVMGTEAFF. DNA of the CDR3: TGTGCCAGCAGTTCTGTGATGGGCACTGAAGCTTTCTTT.

This clonotype occurred a few times. The chain joins TRBV28 to TRBJ1-2, with D perhaps matching TRBD1 (6 bases). In germline, CDR1 is MDHEN, CDR2 SYDVKM. The germline V and J ends were trimmed by 9 bases and 8 bases, with 22 bases remaining between them. This CDR3 contains 14 residues. The DNA for the CDR3 is TGTGCCAGTTCTCCCGGGGGGCCCCAGAGGGGCTACACCTTC. The encoded protein is CASSPGGPQRGYTF.

This clonotype was recorded many times. The V and J genes are TRBV28 and TRBJ2-7; unclear D gene. V lost 8 bases and J lost 0, with 11 bases in between. The CDR3 length is 13 residues. Germline values: CDR1 MDHEN, CDR2 SYDVKM. CDR3 residues: CASGVESSYEQYF. CDR3 DNA sequence: TGTGCCAGCGGGGTAGAGAGCTCCTACGAGCAGTACTTC.

This clonotype has a count of ten or more. A junction end diverges from the germline sequence, so it may reflect a read error. J is TRBJ1-5 and V is TRBV7-7; D call uncertain. Germline V CDR1 and CDR2: SSHAT, FNYEAQ (reference sequence). The CDR3 runs to 16 residues. Here the CDR3 DNA reads TGTGCTAGCAGTTCCACCGGGCAGATTGGCAATCAGCCCCAGCATTTT. This sequence encodes CASSSTGQIGNQPQHF. Variable domain in full (rest from reference TRBV7-7 and TRBJ1-5): GAGVSQSPRYKVTKRGQDVTLRCDPISSHATLYWYQQALGQGPEFLTYFNYEAQPDKSGLPSDRFSAERPEGSISTLTIQRTEQRDSAMYRCASSSTGQIGNQPQHFGDGTRLSIL.

At least ten counts were recorded for this clonotype. The CDR3 region has the DNA TGTGCCAGCAGGATCGGAGGGCAAGCTTTCTTT. This sequence encodes CASRIGGQAFF. The gene calls are TRBV12-3 or TRBV12-4 and TRBJ1-1; D is ambiguous. This CDR3 spans 11 amino acids. V shed 6 bases and J shed 9 bases, with 11 bases lying between them.

This clonotype was seen ten or more times. The chain is built from TRBV6-1 and TRBJ1-2; 8 bases are shared with TRBD1. The germline V gene has CDR1 MNHNS and CDR2 SASEGT. This CDR3 is 15 amino acids long. V shed 6 bases, J shed 4 bases, and the junction held 10 bases outside the gene matches. The CDR3 here is CASSPTRQGSYGYTF. DNA for the CDR3: TGTGCCAGCAGCCCCACCCGACAGGGGAGCTATGGCTACACCTTC.

This clonotype occurred once. The V call is TRBV9, the J call TRBJ1-2; 9 positions match TRBD1. V lost 7 bases, J lost 4 bases, and 8 bases stayed unmatched. The V gene's germline CDR1 is SGDLS and CDR2 YYNGEE. The CDR3 totals 14 residues. CDR3 in amino acids: CASGDRASFYGYTF. In nucleotides, the CDR3 is TGTGCCAGCGGGGACAGGGCGAGTTTCTATGGCTACACCTTC.

The chain is built from TRBV2 and TRBJ2-7; 9 nucleotides align to TRBD1. CDR1 is SNHLY and CDR2 is FYNNEI in the germline V gene. The CDR3 is made up of 13 amino acids. Trimming at V came to 7 bases and at J to 3 bases, leaving 4 bases not matched to a gene. The CDR3 sequence is CASNRDRVYEQYF. The DNA of the CDR3 is TGTGCCAGCAATCGGGACAGGGTCTACGAGCAGTACTTC. Full variable domain (remainder filled in from reference TRBV2 and TRBJ2-7): EPEVTQTPSHQVTQMGQEVILRCVPISNHLYFYWYRQILGQKVEFLVSFYNNEISEKSEIFDDQFSVERPDGSNFTLKIRSTKLEDSAMYFCASNRDRVYEQYFGPGTRLTVT.

Only a few counts were recorded for this clonotype. The V call is TRBV30, the J call TRBJ1-2; TRBD1 agrees at 9 bases. The CDR3 length is 15 residues. Trimming removed 4 bases from V and 6 bases from J; junction bases left unmatched: 12. CDR1 is GTSNPN and CDR2 is SVGIG in the germline V gene (reference sequence). CDR3 nucleotide sequence: TGTGCCTGGATATGGAACAGGGGGCGCAGGGATGGCTACACCTTC. It translates to CAWIWNRGRRDGYTF.

The rearrangement uses TRBV4-1 and TRBJ2-2; D is perhaps TRBD1 (5 bases). Germline-derived CDR1 and CDR2 are MGHRA and YSYEKL. This CDR3 region has 14 residues. The ends were cut back, 0 bases at V and 7 bases at J, with 9 bases in the middle. The DNA for the CDR3 is TGCGCCAGCAGCCAAGACGTAGGGGTCGGGGAGCTGTTTTTT. Its translation is CASSQDVGVGELFF.

V gene TRBV6-1 combines with J gene TRBJ2-7, with 9 positions matching TRBD1. V shed 1 base and J 6 bases; nucleotides not matched to a gene: 1. The CDR3 totals 13 residues. Germline CDR1 and CDR2: MNHNS and SASEGT. This chain's CDR3 is CASSEGDRVEQYF. As DNA, the CDR3 is TGTGCCAGCAGTGAAGGGGACAGGGTCGAGCAGTACTTC.

This clonotype came up many times. This chain uses TRBV29-1 with TRBJ1-5; D possibly corresponds to TRBD1 (6 bases). In germline, CDR1 is SQVTM, CDR2 ANQGSEA. The CDR3 runs 14 residues. Deletions cut 6 bases from V and 4 bases from J, with 16 bases between. CDR3 loop: CSVEQGYLNQPQHF. The CDR3 DNA reads as TGCAGCGTCGAACAGGGTTATCTGAATCAGCCCCAGCATTTT.

There are many counts of this clonotype. The CDR3 DNA is TGTGCCAGCAGCCGAGACAGTCAGCCCCAGCATTTT. Encoded protein: CASSRDSQPQHF. The rearrangement uses TRBV12-3 or TRBV12-4 and TRBJ1-5; tentative D call: TRBD1 (5 bases). The CDR3 has 12 residues. V was shortened by 6 bases and J by 6 bases, with 9 bases between the two germline ends.